Below, 9 T cell receptor beta chains from the same sample are listed, as sequenced in a study of vaccination effects on CD4 cells after COVID-19. Culture proceeded for approximately nine days, and CD4+ T cells were then isolated. The participants, recipients of two vaccine doses, got either BNT162b2 or mRNA-1273. Libraries were prepared by immunoSEQ multiplex PCR; TCRdb keeps only in-frame clonotypes and omits some of them. Among 57,000 or so clones listed, under 85% were seen once. The antigens of these receptors remain unknown. The material sequenced was CD4+ T cells from PBMCs cultured without peptide, taken after COVID-19 vaccination. The receptors originated from a human donor who received a COVID-19 vaccine.

The V call is TRBV11-3, the J call TRBJ2-3, with D perhaps given as TRBD1 or TRBD2 (6 bases each). Germline CDR1 SGHNT, CDR2 YENEEA. The CDR3 totals 13 residues. V gave up 8 bases and J gave up 2 bases, with 11 bases separating them. The CDR3 nucleotides read TGTGCCAGCGGGACGGGGGCCACAGATACGCAGTATTTT. This gives the protein CASGTGATDTQYF.

J is TRBJ2-1 and V is TRBV28; perhaps TRBD1 as D (6 bases). This CDR3 comprises 12 residues. The V gene lost 5 bases and the J gene lost 6 bases, with 8 bases spanning the gap. In germline, CDR1 is MDHEN, CDR2 SYDVKM. In nucleotides, the CDR3 is TGTGCCAGCAGTACAGGGCTCAATGAGCAGTTCTTC. Its protein product is CASSTGLNEQFF.

The chain links TRBV5-6 to TRBJ1-2, with D perhaps TRBD1 (6 bases). The V and J ends lost 0 bases and 9 bases respectively, with 21 bases between them. Germline CDR1 is SGHDT and CDR2 is YYEEEE. This CDR3 contains 16 residues. The CDR3 is CASSLGSRQAYRSYTF. The CDR3 DNA reads as TGTGCCAGCAGCTTGGGTAGTCGACAGGCGTATAGGAGCTACACCTTC.

The chain couples TRBV5-1 to TRBJ2-5, with 11 nucleotides matching TRBD1. The junction had 2 bases not matched to a gene; V was cut back by 2 bases and J by 2 bases. Looked up from germline, CDR1 is SGHRS and CDR2 is YFSETQ. CDR3 length equals 15 residues. The CDR3 loop reads CASSFGTGGQETQYF. The CDR3, as DNA: TGCGCCAGCAGCTTCGGGACAGGGGGTCAAGAGACCCAGTACTTC.

This clone showed up just once. J is TRBJ2-6 and V is TRBV19, with TRBD1 as a possible D gene (6 bases). The germline gives CDR1 LNHDA, CDR2 SQIVND (reference sequence). V lost 2 bases to trimming and J lost 2 bases, with 10 bases between them. This CDR3 has 16 residues. This chain's CDR3 is CASSIHGTTGANVLTF. The CDR3 DNA is TGTGCCAGTAGTATACATGGGACAACTGGGGCCAACGTCCTGACTTTC.

The genes are TRBV4-2 and TRBJ1-4; the D gene is possibly TRBD1 (5 bases). The germline gives CDR1 LGHNA, CDR2 YNFKEQ. The CDR3 covers 16 residues. The V and J ends lost 1 base and 0 bases respectively, with 9 bases between them. In DNA form, the CDR3 reads TGTGCCAGCAGCCAAGGAGGGACTGCAACTAATGAAAAACTGTTTTTT. Protein product: CASSQGGTATNEKLFF.

The J gene is TRBJ2-3, the V gene TRBV19; 9 positions match TRBD2. The CDR3 totals 16 residues. After removal of 1 base from V and 13 bases from J, the junction contained 15 bases not matched to a gene. Germline CDR1 and CDR2: LNHDA and SQIVND (reference sequence). Here the CDR3 reads CASSIGLGGGGISEYF. The CDR3 DNA reads TGTGCCAGTAGTATAGGTCTTGGCGGGGGGGGAATCTCGGAGTATTTT.

This chain connects TRBV28 to TRBJ2-1; the D gene is possibly TRBD2 (5 bases). With 6 bases removed from V and 10 bases from J, the gap between germline ends came to 13 bases. Germline assignment: CDR1 MDHEN and CDR2 SYDVKM. This CDR3 contains 12 residues. Written as DNA, the CDR3 is TGTGCCAGCAGCCCCGAACCGGGAGAGCAGTTCTTC. Residues: CASSPEPGEQFF. The full variable domain, its missing parts supplied by reference TRBV28 and TRBJ2-1, is DVKVTQSSRYLVKRTGEKVFLECVQDMDHENMFWYRQDPGLGLRLIYFSYDVKMKEKGDIPEGYSVSREKKERFSLILESASTNQTSMYLCASSPEPGEQFFGPGTRLTVL.

The chain combines TRBV7-8 with TRBJ2-1; possible D gene TRBD1, 6 bases. The CDR3 extends over 14 amino acids. The germline V gene has CDR1 SGHVS and CDR2 FQNEAQ. V lost 3 bases to trimming and J lost 12 bases, with 18 bases between them. The CDR3 DNA sequence: TGTGCCAGCAGCTTCGGGACGGTGATACAGGGGCAGTTCTTC. Translating it yields CASSFGTVIQGQFF.